Sequencing of this T cell receptor beta chain was carried out in a study of T cell responses to AZD1222 COVID-19 vaccine. Study details: Second doses that came at about 4 or about 12 weeks were put together. Study-level findings and limits: Donors, mostly white British, included more females; clonal diversity was possibly underestimated. Spike-wide coverage was observed for vaccine-associated CD4 TCRs, with dominant responses at 160-218 and 743-854.

Concerning this clone itself: The target antigen is unknown.

CDR3 length: 15 residues. The J segment lost 7 bases and the V segment lost 5 bases, leaving 8 bases of the junction unmatched. CDR1 MRHNA and CDR2 SNTAGT come from the germline V gene. Only in-frame clones appear in the TCRdb table, and some are missing; sequencing was by immunoSEQ multiplex PCR. The sample records about 100,000 clones, less than 90% being singletons. This sequence was found in an adult in good health. The V call is TRBV6-4, the J call TRBJ2-1; TRBD2 matches 10 bases. The sample in question was peripheral blood, obtained on day 0 of AZD1222 vaccination. The CDR3 region is CASSSEIAGGNEQFF. DNA for the CDR3: TGTGCCAGCAGTTCTGAAATAGCGGGAGGTAATGAGCAGTTCTTC.